This T cell receptor beta chain was captured by sequencing in a study of shared clonotypes between healthy human individuals. Findings and caveats of the study: Approximately 5% was the fraction of naive CD4 clonotypes found shared across four donors.

To note about this clone: What it recognizes is unknown.

Germline V gene sequence: CDR1 LNHDA, CDR2 SQIVND (reference sequence). This CDR3 spans 18 amino acids. V shed 4 bases and J shed 0 bases, with 21 bases lying between them. Each cell subset's genomic DNA was divided evenly among several immunoSEQ plates. Sorted-subset replicate PCR reactions contained roughly 190 ng DNA, corresponding to some 30,000 T cell genomes. The repertoire was sequenced with immunoSEQ multiplex PCR; TCRdb's copy has only in-frame clones and lacks some. Of some 2.4 million clones in the sample, over 85% were seen once. Naive CD4+ cells were CD45RA-selected; the remaining cells were memory.

The genes are TRBV19 and TRBJ1-1, with a tentative D call TRBD1 (6 bases). This clonotype was sampled from a young man in good health. Some clones in this sample may be carry-over from other donors' samples. The material sequenced was naive CD4+ T cells from PBMCs. Specified subset: CD45RA+ positively selected. The CDR3 region is CASSTPTGRVAMNTEAFF. DNA for the CDR3: TGTGCCAGTAGTACCCCGACAGGAAGAGTGGCCATGAACACTGAAGCTTTCTTT.